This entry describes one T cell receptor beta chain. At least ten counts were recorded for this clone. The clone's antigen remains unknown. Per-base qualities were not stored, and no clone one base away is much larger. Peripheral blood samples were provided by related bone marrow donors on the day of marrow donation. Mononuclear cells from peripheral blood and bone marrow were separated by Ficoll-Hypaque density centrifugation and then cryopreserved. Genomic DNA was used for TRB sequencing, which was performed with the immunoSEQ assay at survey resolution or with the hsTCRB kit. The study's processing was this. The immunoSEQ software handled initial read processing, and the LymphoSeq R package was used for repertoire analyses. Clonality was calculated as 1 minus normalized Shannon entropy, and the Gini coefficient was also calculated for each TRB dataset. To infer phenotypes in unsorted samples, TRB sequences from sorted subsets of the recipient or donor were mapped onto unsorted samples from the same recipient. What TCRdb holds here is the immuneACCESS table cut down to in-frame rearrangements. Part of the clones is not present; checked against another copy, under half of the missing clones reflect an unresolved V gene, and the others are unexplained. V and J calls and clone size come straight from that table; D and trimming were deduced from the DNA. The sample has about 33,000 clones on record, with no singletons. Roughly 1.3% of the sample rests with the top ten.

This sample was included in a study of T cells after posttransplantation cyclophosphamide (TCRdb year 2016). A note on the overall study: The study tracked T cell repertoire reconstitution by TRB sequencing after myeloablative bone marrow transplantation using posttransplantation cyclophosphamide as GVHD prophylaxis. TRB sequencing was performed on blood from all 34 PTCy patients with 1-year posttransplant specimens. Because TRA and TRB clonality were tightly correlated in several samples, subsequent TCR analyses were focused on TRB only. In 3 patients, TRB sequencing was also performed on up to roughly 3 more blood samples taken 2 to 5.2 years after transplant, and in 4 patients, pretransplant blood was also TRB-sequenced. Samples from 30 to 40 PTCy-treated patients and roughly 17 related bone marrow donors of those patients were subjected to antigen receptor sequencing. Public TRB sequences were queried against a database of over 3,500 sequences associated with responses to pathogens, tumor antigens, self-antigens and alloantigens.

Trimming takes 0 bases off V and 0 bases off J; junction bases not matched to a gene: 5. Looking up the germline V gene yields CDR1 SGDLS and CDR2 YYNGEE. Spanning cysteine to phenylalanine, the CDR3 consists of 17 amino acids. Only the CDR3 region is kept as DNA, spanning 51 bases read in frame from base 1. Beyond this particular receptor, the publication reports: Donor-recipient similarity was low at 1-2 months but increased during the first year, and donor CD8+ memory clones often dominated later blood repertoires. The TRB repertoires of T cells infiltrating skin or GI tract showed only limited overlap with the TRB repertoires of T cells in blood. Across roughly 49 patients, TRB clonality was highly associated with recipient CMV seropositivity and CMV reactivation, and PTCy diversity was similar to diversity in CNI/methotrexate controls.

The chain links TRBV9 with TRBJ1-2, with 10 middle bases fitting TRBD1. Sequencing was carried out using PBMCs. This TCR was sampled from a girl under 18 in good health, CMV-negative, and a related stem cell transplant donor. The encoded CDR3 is CASSVGDRGLANYGYTF. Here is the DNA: TGTGCCAGCAGCGTAGGTGACAGGGGGCTTGCTAACTATGGCTACACCTTC. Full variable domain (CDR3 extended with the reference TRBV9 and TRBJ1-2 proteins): DSGVTQTPKHLITATGQRVTLRCSPRSGDLSVYWYQQSLDQGLQFLIQYYNGEERAKGNILERFSAQQFPDLHSELNLSSLELGDSALYFCASSVGDRGLANYGYTFGSGTRLTVV.